Here is one T cell receptor beta chain with its context. This sample is drawn from a study of Graves' ophthalmopathy and Graves' hyperthyroidism. The study amplified TCR beta CDR3 regions using RNA transcripts. First-round RT-PCR with HTBI primers preceded a second-round multiplex PCR. TCRdb reprocessed the multiplex PCR reads via MiXCR and lists one record per CDR3 protein. The sample lists around 590,000 distinct CDR3 sequences, about two fifths occurring once. Germline values: CDR1 SGHRS, CDR2 YFSETQ. Trimming pared 2 bases from V and 7 bases from J, leaving 10 bases between. The CDR3 runs 12 residues.

The clonotype was recovered from an adult man with Graves' hyperthyroidism. The rearrangement joins TRBV5-1 to TRBJ2-7, with D tentatively TRBD1 (5 bases). The sequenced sample was peripheral blood or thyroid tissue (not recorded which). CDR3 bases: TGCGCCAGCAGCTTCAGGGAAAAGGAGCAGTACTTC. This sequence encodes CASSFREKEQYF.